This entry lists 18 T cell receptor beta chains sequenced from one sample in a study of monozygotic twins with inflammatory bowel disease. TCRdb reprocessed the 5' RACE reads and keeps a single row for each CDR3 protein, giving no DNA. The ten most abundant clones cover roughly 1.7% of a sample with some 200,000 distinct CDR3 sequences. Sequencing was done on a sample of blood. The origin of the receptors is a human donor with ulcerative colitis or Crohn's disease, or a healthy co-twin of an affected twin (not recorded which).

The CDR3 sequence: CASSPRTSNQPQHF. The chain has TRBV7-2 and TRBJ1-5; there is no DNA to check the TCRdb D call of TRBD1. The CDR3 is 14 amino acids. Germline CDR1 and CDR2: SGHTA and FQGNSA.

The rearrangement uses TRBV7-8 and TRBJ1-2. The germline gives CDR1 SGHVS, CDR2 FQNEAQ. CDR3 length: 13 amino acids. Here the CDR3 reads CASNPPLNYGYTF.

The chain links TRBV13 to TRBJ1-4; TCRdb's D call of TRBD1 is untestable without DNA. This CDR3 has 15 residues. Germline assignment: CDR1 PRHDT and CDR2 FYEKMQ (reference sequence). This CDR3 reads CASSPRGQANEKLFF.

The chain employs TRBV3-1 and TRBJ1-1; TCRdb calls TRBD1, which cannot be checked without DNA. The CDR3 has 16 amino acids. Germline V lookup: CDR1 LGHDT, CDR2 YNNKEL (reference sequence). Here the CDR3 reads CASSRPRAGRNSEAFF.

J is TRBJ2-3 and V is TRBV1; TCRdb proposes TRBD1, but this gene call is untestable without DNA. TRBV1 corresponds to a pseudogene. This CDR3 contains 17 residues. The CDR3 here is CTSPPGVMGGAGDTQYF.

The chain couples TRBV18 to TRBJ1-4; there is no DNA to check the TCRdb D call of TRBD1. This CDR3 is built from 12 residues. From germline, CDR1 is KGHSH and CDR2 LQKENI. The CDR3 reads CASSQQGPELFF.

The rearrangement uses TRBV5-1 and TRBJ2-2; TCRdb selects TRBD1, and the lack of DNA leaves this call unchecked. Germline assignment: CDR1 SGHRS and CDR2 YFSETQ. The CDR3 totals 17 residues. The CDR3 protein is CASSLALEQGGTGELFF.

This CDR3 reads CASSEDRSPSYEQYF. The genes are TRBV12-3 or TRBV12-4 and TRBJ2-7; TCRdb designates TRBD1, a call that cannot be tested without DNA. The CDR3 sequence is 15 residues long.

The rearrangement links TRBV20-1 to TRBJ2-1; the TCRdb call, TRBD1, lacks DNA for checking. Germline V lookup: CDR1 DFQATT, CDR2 SNEGSKA (reference sequence). The CDR3 extends over 14 amino acids. CDR3 protein: CSASPGGPQDEQFF.

The rearrangement uses TRBV7-2 and TRBJ2-5; the D call from TCRdb, TRBD2, cannot be confirmed without DNA. Germline lookup yields CDR1 SGHTA and CDR2 FQGNSA. The length of the CDR3 is 16 residues. The CDR3 is CASSAASGGAQETQYF.

The genes are TRBV4-1 and TRBJ2-5; absent DNA, TCRdb's TRBD2 call cannot be checked. The CDR3 spans 16 residues. CDR1 is MGHRA and CDR2 is YSYEKL in the germline V gene. The CDR3 spells CASSLTSGGDQETQYF.

The V and J genes are TRBV5-1 and TRBJ2-7; TCRdb lists TRBD2, though no DNA is available to test this call. The CDR3 consists of 15 residues. From germline, CDR1 is SGHRS and CDR2 YFSETQ. CDR3: CASSLRDFPSYEQYF. The whole variable domain, remainder taken from reference TRBV5-1 and TRBJ2-7, is KAGVTQTPRYLIKTRGQQVTLSCSPISGHRSVSWYQQTPGQGLQFLFEYFSETQRNKGNFPGRFSGRQFSNSRSEMNVSTLELGDSALYLCASSLRDFPSYEQYFGPGTRLTVT.

This CDR3 is CASSPGDTTSSYEQYF. The V and J genes are TRBV5-1 and TRBJ2-7; lacking DNA, the TRBD1 call made by TCRdb goes unchecked. Germline assignment: CDR1 SGHRS and CDR2 YFSETQ. The CDR3 is 16 amino acids.

The CDR3 loop is CASSLWGDSYEQYF. The rearrangement joins TRBV5-5 to TRBJ2-7. Germline V gene lookup returns CDR1 SGHKS and CDR2 YYEKEE (reference sequence). The CDR3 has 14 amino acids.

The V call is TRBV19, the J call TRBJ1-1; the D call of TRBD1 rests on TCRdb alone, since no DNA is present to check it. This CDR3 spans 15 amino acids. Germline V gene lookup returns CDR1 LNHDA and CDR2 SQIVND (reference sequence). CDR3: CASSPQKPGQLPAFF.

The chain joins TRBV7-9 to TRBJ2-5; TCRdb's D gene call, TRBD1, goes unchecked for lack of DNA. This CDR3 comprises 15 residues. The germline V gene has CDR1 SEHNR and CDR2 FQNEAQ (reference sequence). The chain's CDR3 is CASSSTWTGKETQYF.

The chain employs TRBV11-2 and TRBJ1-2. The CDR3 is 16 amino acids. Germline V gene lookup returns CDR1 SGHAT and CDR2 FQNNGV. This CDR3 reads CASSFKKSLGRDGYTF.

The rearrangement joins TRBV4-1 to TRBJ1-1; the D call from TCRdb, TRBD1, cannot be confirmed without DNA. The CDR3 consists of 17 residues. CDR1 and CDR2 from the germline V gene are MGHRA and YSYEKL. CDR3 sequence reads: CASSQPRRQGGVTEAFF.